This TCR beta chain was identified in a study of blood T cells in healthy people across ages. Study-wide results and caveats: The lack of PBMC sorting stopped any conclusive naive versus antigen-experienced comparison.

Every sample yielded at least 6 million isolated PBMCs. The V gene lost 6 bases and the J gene lost 3 bases, with 9 bases spanning the gap. Germline V CDR1 and CDR2: LGHNT, FRNRAP. The CDR3 has 12 amino acids. Primed by a sample-barcoded 5' primer and a J-beta primer mix, a second PCR proceeded for about 7 to 11 cycles. Every cDNA molecule bore a tag from a template-switch adaptor containing 12 random nucleotides. Individual samples furnished no less than 2.5 million CDR3-containing paired-end reads apiece. TCRdb redid the calling of the 5' RACE reads with MiXCR, one entry per CDR3 protein. Of over a million distinct CDR3 sequences listed, more than 40% are singletons. Ten or more counts support this clonotype. No antigen is known for it.

Sequenced sample: blood. This chain uses TRBV12-5 with TRBJ2-7, with D possibly being TRBD1 or TRBD2 (5 bases each). This sequence was found in a woman in her sixties in good health. CDR3 coding DNA: TGTGCTAGTGGCTGGGGGAGCTACGAGCAGTACTTC. It is translated as CASGWGSYEQYF.